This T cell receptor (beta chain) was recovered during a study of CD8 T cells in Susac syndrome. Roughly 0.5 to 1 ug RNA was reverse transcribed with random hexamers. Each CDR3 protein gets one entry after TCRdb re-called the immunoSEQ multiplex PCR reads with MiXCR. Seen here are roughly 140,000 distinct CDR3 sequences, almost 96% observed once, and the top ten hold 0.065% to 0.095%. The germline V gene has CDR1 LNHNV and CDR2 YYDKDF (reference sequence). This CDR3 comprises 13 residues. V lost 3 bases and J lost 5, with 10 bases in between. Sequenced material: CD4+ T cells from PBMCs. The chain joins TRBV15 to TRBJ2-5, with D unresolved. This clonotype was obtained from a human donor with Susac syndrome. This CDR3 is CATSRRYRETQYF. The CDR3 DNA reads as TGTGCCACCAGCAGGAGATACCGGGAGACCCAGTACTTC.